This T cell receptor beta chain was found in a study of cytomegalovirus exposure and HLA in healthy donors. Study summary: Researchers found that less than 90% of a few hundred genotyped donors fell within the Caucasian-associated ancestry cluster.

Broader study findings: As a later analysis revealed, most CMV-associated TCR beta chains appeared HLA-restricted.

This clone was detected only once. What it binds is unknown. With 60 Vbeta and 13 Jbeta primers, the PCR was carried out. Some clones are missing from TCRdb's copy, which holds only in-frame ones; the method was immunoSEQ multiplex PCR. This repertoire shows over 120,000 clones, around 75% found once; its top ten account for roughly 6.6%. This CDR3 spans 19 amino acids. The germline gives CDR1 SGHRS, CDR2 YFSETQ. V was pared by 0 bases and J by 0 bases, with 7 bases of the junction left unmatched. This chain connects TRBV5-1 to TRBJ2-3; TRBD2 aligns across 13 bases. Sequenced material: PBMCs. The TCR originated in a man aged 25 to 40 in good health and CMV-seronegative. The CDR3 sequence is CASSLAGTSGITSTDTQYF. CDR3 sequence (DNA): TGCGCCAGCAGCTTGGCCGGGACTAGCGGGATTACTAGCACAGATACGCAGTATTTT.